The rows below give T cell receptor beta chains drawn from one sample of a study of metastatic and nonmetastatic thyroid tumors. TCRdb reanalyzed the PCR reads via MiXCR. The table records 45,000 to 55,000 clones, about 25% of them present only once. Sequenced input: blood. These receptors all stem from a male donor with papillary thyroid cancer or a benign thyroid nodule (not recorded which). Some clones in this sample may be carry-over from other donors' samples. The CDR3 runs from the conserved cysteine through the conserved F or W. A D gene is named only where the DNA matches it firmly. Clone sizes are given selectively: once, few, many, or a class where the clone is expanded.

V	size	D	J	CDR3	DNA
TRBV30	medium-sized	NA	TRBJ1-3	CAWSVRPSGNTIYF	TGTGCCTGGAGTGTACGCCCGTCTGGAAACACCATATATTTT
TRBV7-3	many	NA	TRBJ1-6	CASSLGTGRNSPLHF	TGTGCCAGCAGCTTAGGGACGGGGAGAAATTCACCCCTCCACTTT
TRBV2	once	NA	TRBJ2-5	CASHPAQETQYF	TGTGCCAGCCACCCGGCTCAGGAGACCCAGTACTTC
TRBV27	NA	NA	TRBJ2-1	CASTLTPRGYNEQFF	TGTGCCAGCACCCTAACACCAAGGGGTTACAATGAGCAGTTCTTC
TRBV6-1	few	NA	TRBJ1-2	CASSEVGHYGYTF	TGTGCCAGCAGTGAAGTAGGCCACTATGGCTACACCTTC
TRBV11-2	many	TRBD2	TRBJ2-7	CASSLVGGNEQYF	TGTGCCAGCAGCTTGGTGGGGGGGAACGAGCAGTACTTC
TRBV9	NA	NA	TRBJ1-2	CASSVGKVRSYGYTF	TGTGCCAGCAGCGTAGGAAAAGTGAGGTCCTATGGCTACACCTTC
TRBV9	many	NA	TRBJ2-2	CASSVGAELRTGELFF	TGTGCCAGCAGCGTGGGGGCTGAGCTCCGAACCGGGGAGCTGTTTTTT
TRBV18	once	TRBD1	TRBJ2-2	CASSPVDGTGPNTGELFF	TGTGCCAGCTCACCTGTTGATGGGACAGGGCCAAACACCGGGGAGCTGTTTTTT
TRBV20-1	many	NA	TRBJ1-4	CSAASGPTNEKLFF	TGCAGTGCCGCCAGCGGACCGACTAATGAAAAACTGTTTTTT
TRBV28	many	NA	TRBJ2-3	CASSLAVGPDTQYF	TGTGCCAGCAGTTTAGCAGTAGGTCCAGATACGCAGTATTTT
TRBV28	many	NA	TRBJ1-5	CASSWTSGRQPQHF	TGTGCCAGCAGCTGGACGTCGGGCAGGCAGCCCCAGCATTTT
TRBV5-4	many	NA	TRBJ2-2	CASSFGLAGIGNTGELFF	TGTGCCAGCAGCTTTGGCCTAGCAGGGATCGGTAACACCGGGGAGCTGTTTTTT
TRBV20-1	NA	TRBD2	TRBJ2-1	CSARRASGTNEQFF	TGCAGTGCTAGGAGGGCTAGCGGGACCAATGAGCAGTTCTTC
TRBV14	many	NA	TRBJ1-1	CASSPALSNTEAFF	TGTGCCAGCAGCCCTGCACTATCGAACACTGAAGCTTTCTTT
TRBV11-2	NA	NA	TRBJ1-5	CASSLGGLQPQHF	TGTGCCAGCAGCTTAGGGGGGCTTCAGCCCCAGCATTTT
TRBV12-3/TRBV12-4	many	NA	TRBJ1-2	CASRGAGAGGGYTF	TGTGCCAGCAGGGGGGCGGGCGCCGGGGGTGGCTACACCTTC
TRBV19	many	NA	TRBJ1-6	CASMNREVRNSPLHF	TGTGCCAGTATGAACAGGGAGGTCAGGAATTCACCCCTCCACTTT
TRBV6-1	many	NA	TRBJ2-7	CASSRYADATSSYEQYF	TGTGCCAGCAGCCGATATGCGGACGCTACGAGCTCCTACGAGCAGTACTTC
TRBV6-1	many	NA	TRBJ2-1	CASSDLGGEQFF	TGTGCCAGCAGTGATCTGGGGGGTGAGCAGTTCTTC
TRBV12-5	medium-sized	TRBD1	TRBJ1-5	CASGLTGVLQPQHF	TGTGCTAGTGGTTTGACAGGGGTCCTTCAGCCCCAGCATTTT
TRBV5-1	NA	TRBD1	TRBJ2-2	CASSLAGQVNTGELFF	TGCGCCAGCAGCTTGGCGGGACAGGTTAACACCGGGGAGCTGTTTTTT
TRBV20-1	NA	NA	TRBJ1-5	CIAWYRDQPQHF	TGCATTGCCTGGTACAGGGATCAGCCCCAGCATTTT
TRBV15	few	NA	TRBJ2-7	CATSSDEQYF	TGTGCCACCAGCAGTGACGAGCAGTACTTC
TRBV24-1	NA	TRBD1	TRBJ1-5	CATSDAQGDSNQPQHF	TGTGCCACCAGTGACGCACAGGGGGATAGCAATCAGCCCCAGCATTTT
TRBV12-3/TRBV12-4	NA	TRBD1	TRBJ1-3	CASGQAVGNTIYF	TGTGCCTCCGGACAGGCGGTAGGAAACACCATATATTTT
TRBV28	few	NA	TRBJ2-7	CASSLAGYHEQYF	TGTGCCAGCAGTTTGGCCGGCTACCACGAGCAGTACTTC
TRBV20-1	many	NA	TRBJ2-7	CSASGNAYEQYF	TGCAGTGCTAGCGGTAACGCCTACGAGCAGTACTTC
TRBV7-2	many	NA	TRBJ1-2	CASSLSNYGYTF	TGTGCCAGCAGCCTCTCTAACTACGGCTACACCTTC
TRBV13	many	TRBD1	TRBJ2-3	CASSVDSDRGADTQYF	TGTGCCAGCAGCGTGGACTCGGACAGGGGGGCGGATACGCAGTATTTT
TRBV5-1	many	TRBD1	TRBJ1-1	CASSSRQGGITEAFF	TGCGCCAGCAGTTCAAGACAGGGCGGGATCACTGAAGCTTTCTTT
TRBV28	few	NA	TRBJ2-5	CASRGHGRSGETQYF	TGTGCCAGCAGAGGACACGGCCGGTCCGGGGAGACCCAGTACTTC
TRBV13	many	TRBD2	TRBJ2-3	CASSFTSGGALGTDTQYF	TGTGCCAGCAGCTTTACTAGCGGGGGGGCTCTCGGCACAGATACGCAGTATTTT
TRBV2	few	TRBD1	TRBJ1-4	CASGTGTGREKLFF	TGTGCCAGCGGAACCGGGACAGGGCGAGAAAAACTGTTTTTT
TRBV20-1	many	NA	TRBJ1-6	CSGLRGPNSPLHF	TGCAGTGGCCTGCGCGGACCAAATTCACCCCTCCACTTT
TRBV20-1	NA	NA	TRBJ1-2	CSARDLGTPFAGYTF	TGCAGTGCTAGAGATCTCGGGACCCCCTTTGCAGGCTACACCTTC
TRBV7-3	many	NA	TRBJ2-4	CASSLTSLNEVKNIQYF	TGTGCCAGCAGCCTGACTAGTTTGAATGAAGTCAAAAACATTCAGTACTTC
TRBV6-1	many	NA	TRBJ2-3	CASSLYSTDTQYF	TGTGCCAGCAGCCTATATAGCACAGATACGCAGTATTTT
TRBV11-2	few	NA	TRBJ1-2	CASSLFGYGYTF	TGTGCCAGCAGTCTATTCGGCTATGGCTACACCTTC
TRBV3-1	many	TRBD1	TRBJ1-2	CASSQGRTGPNYGYTF	TGTGCCAGCAGCCAAGGCCGGACAGGGCCTAACTATGGCTACACCTTC
TRBV7-8	many	TRBD2	TRBJ2-1	CASSSSGRSRQFF	TGTGCCAGCAGCTCTAGCGGGAGAAGCCGTCAGTTCTTC
TRBV5-1	few	NA	TRBJ2-7	CASSLERYF	TGCGCCAGCAGCTTGGAGCGGTACTTC
TRBV27	few	NA	TRBJ1-5	CASSPNRGGNQPQHF	TGTGCCAGCAGCCCCAACCGCGGGGGCAATCAGCCCCAGCATTTT
TRBV6-2/TRBV6-3	few	TRBD1	TRBJ2-1	CASSYSGALGQVNNEQFF	TGTGCCAGCAGTTACTCGGGAGCCCTTGGACAGGTTAACAATGAGCAGTTCTTC
TRBV19	many	TRBD2	TRBJ2-1	CASSIYSGSSYNEQFF	TGTGCCAGTAGTATCTATAGCGGGAGCTCCTACAATGAGCAGTTCTTC
TRBV9	many	NA	TRBJ1-3	CASGFGNTIYF	TGTGCCAGCGGGTTTGGAAACACCATATATTTT
TRBV6-1	few	NA	TRBJ1-2	CASSEPGQFGYTF	TGTGCCAGCAGTGAACCCGGACAGTTTGGCTACACCTTC
TRBV30	NA	TRBD1	TRBJ2-3	CAWSVRGQLVDTQYF	TGTGCCTGGAGTGTCAGGGGGCAGTTGGTAGATACGCAGTATTTT
TRBV13	NA	TRBD1	TRBJ1-5	CASSFGTDSNQPQHF	TGTGCCAGCAGCTTCGGGACAGATAGCAATCAGCCCCAGCATTTT
TRBV5-1	many	NA	TRBJ1-1	CASSPRGGGTEAFF	TGCGCCAGCAGCCCTCGGGGGGGAGGCACTGAAGCTTTCTTT
TRBV2	few	NA	TRBJ1-3	CASKGVQGPGNTIYF	TGTGCCAGCAAGGGGGTTCAGGGGCCTGGAAACACCATATATTTT